The 5 T cell receptor beta chains listed next were all sequenced from one sample in a study of shared clonotypes between healthy human individuals. Clones were sequenced by immunoSEQ multiplex PCR, and TCRdb holds only the in-frame ones, with some missing. The sample shows about 2.1 million clones, 93% of them seen only once. Naive CD8 populations comprised CD45RO-negative cells positively selected for CCR7, excluding terminally differentiated effector memory CD45RA+ cells. The material sequenced was naive CD8+ T cells from PBMCs. These receptors all come from a man between 18 and 35 years old in good health. Some clones in this sample may be carry-over from other donors' samples.

This clone was recorded only once. The chain joins TRBV5-6 to TRBJ1-2; 10 bases fit TRBD1. The length of the CDR3 is 15 residues. Trimming removed 3 bases from V and 4 bases from J; junction bases left unmatched: 6. Germline V CDR1 and CDR2: SGHDT, YYEEEE. CDR3 sequence: CASSSQTGGFYGYTF. The CDR3 DNA reads TGTGCCAGCAGCTCACAGACAGGGGGCTTCTATGGCTACACCTTC.

The genes are TRBV15 and TRBJ2-7; perhaps TRBD1 as D (6 bases). With 0 bases removed from V and 5 bases from J, the gap between germline ends came to 11 bases. From germline, CDR1 is LNHNV and CDR2 YYDKDF (reference sequence). The CDR3 consists of 14 residues. The CDR3 is CATSREATGNEQYF. The CDR3 DNA reads TGTGCCACCAGCAGAGAGGCAACAGGGAACGAGCAGTACTTC.

This sequence joins TRBV5-1 and TRBJ2-3; D uncertain. Germline lookup yields CDR1 SGHRS and CDR2 YFSETQ. V lost 0 bases and J 4 bases, leaving 3 bases between the germline ends. This CDR3 comprises 12 residues. The CDR3 region has the DNA TGCGCCAGCAGCTTGGTTCCAGATACGCAGTATTTT. This sequence encodes CASSLVPDTQYF.

This chain joins TRBV6-6 and TRBJ2-4; 8 nucleotides agree with TRBD2. This CDR3 is 16 amino acids long. CDR1 is MNHNY, CDR2 SVGAGI, per germline (reference sequence). The V gene end was trimmed by 0 bases and the J gene end by 2 bases; junction bases not matched to a gene: 3. The CDR3 sequence is CASSYSTGGPKNIQYF. The DNA for the CDR3 is TGTGCCAGCAGTTACTCGACGGGAGGGCCCAAAAACATTCAGTACTTC.

This chain connects TRBV4-1 to TRBJ2-7, with TRBD2 matching 9 bases. The trim removed 0 bases at V and 6 bases at J, leaving 9 bases unmatched. Germline V gene data show CDR1 as MGHRA and CDR2 as YSYEKL. The CDR3 is 16 residues long. CDR3 coding DNA: TGCGCCAGCAGCCAAGATAGGACTAGCGCTCCCGGCGAGCAGTACTTC. Its translation is CASSQDRTSAPGEQYF.